This T cell receptor beta chain was obtained from a study of T cells in Graves' hyperthyroidism and ophthalmopathy. Whole-study context: Specimen type is peripheral blood, collected at initial diagnosis prior to any treatment.

TCR beta CDR3 regions were amplified from RNA. The primer set for the first-round RT-PCR of the TCR CDR3 was HTBI. TCRdb recomputed calls from the multiplex PCR reads with MiXCR, one row per CDR3 protein. This table has nearly 250,000 distinct CDR3 sequences, 16% appearing once. CDR1 and CDR2 (germline): LNHDA, SQIVND (reference sequence). The length of the CDR3 is 14 residues. Trimming pared 4 bases from V and 2 bases from J, leaving 6 bases between. Diagnoses were made from clinical symptoms, serum measures (thyroxine and TRAb), thyroid ultrasound and orbital computed tomography. The receptor comes from a woman aged 18-29 years with Graves' ophthalmopathy. V and J are TRBV19 and TRBJ2-6; D possibly corresponds to TRBD1 (6 bases). The sample consisted of blood. In DNA form, the CDR3 reads TGTGCCAGTAGTACAGGGGCTGGGGCCAACGTCCTGACTTTC. It translates to CASSTGAGANVLTF.